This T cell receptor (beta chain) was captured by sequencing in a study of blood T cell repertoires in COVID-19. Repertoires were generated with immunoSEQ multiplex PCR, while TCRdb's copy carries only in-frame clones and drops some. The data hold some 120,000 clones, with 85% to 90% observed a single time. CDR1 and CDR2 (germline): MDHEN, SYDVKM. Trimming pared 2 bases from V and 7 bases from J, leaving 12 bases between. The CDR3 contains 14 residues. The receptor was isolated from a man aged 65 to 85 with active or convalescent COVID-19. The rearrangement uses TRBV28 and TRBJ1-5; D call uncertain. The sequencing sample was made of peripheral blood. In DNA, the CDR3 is TGTGCCAGCAGTTTACCGGGGTATCTACAGCCCCAGCATTTT. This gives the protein CASSLPGYLQPQHF.